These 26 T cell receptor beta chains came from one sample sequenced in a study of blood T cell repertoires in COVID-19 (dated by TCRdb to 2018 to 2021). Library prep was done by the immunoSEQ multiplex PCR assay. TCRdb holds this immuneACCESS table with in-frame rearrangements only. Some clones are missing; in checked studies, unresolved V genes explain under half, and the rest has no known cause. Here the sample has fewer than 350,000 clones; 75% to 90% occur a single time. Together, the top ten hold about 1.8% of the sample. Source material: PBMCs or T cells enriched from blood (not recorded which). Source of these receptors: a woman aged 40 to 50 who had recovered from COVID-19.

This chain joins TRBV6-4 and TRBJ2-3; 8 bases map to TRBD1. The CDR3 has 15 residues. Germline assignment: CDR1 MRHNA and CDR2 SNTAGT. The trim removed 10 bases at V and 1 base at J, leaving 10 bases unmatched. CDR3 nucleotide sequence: TGTGCCACTTCCGGACAGGGCTCCCGCACAGATACGCAGTATTTT. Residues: CATSGQGSRTDTQYF.

CDR3 residues: CASKLAGGANTGELFF. The CDR3 nucleotides read TGTGCCAGCAAACTAGCGGGGGGCGCGAACACCGGGGAGCTGTTTTTT. The chain has TRBV11-2 and TRBJ2-2; 12 bases match TRBD2. J gave up 0 bases and V 7 bases, and 3 bases lay outside the gene matches. Germline V CDR1 and CDR2: SGHAT, FQNNGV. CDR3 length equals 16 residues.

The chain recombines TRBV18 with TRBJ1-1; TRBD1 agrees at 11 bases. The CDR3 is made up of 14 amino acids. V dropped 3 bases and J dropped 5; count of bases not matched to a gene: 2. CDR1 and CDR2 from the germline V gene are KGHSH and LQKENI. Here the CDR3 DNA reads TGTGCCAGCTCACCGGGACAGGGGGAAACTGAAGCTTTCTTT. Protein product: CASSPGQGETEAFF.

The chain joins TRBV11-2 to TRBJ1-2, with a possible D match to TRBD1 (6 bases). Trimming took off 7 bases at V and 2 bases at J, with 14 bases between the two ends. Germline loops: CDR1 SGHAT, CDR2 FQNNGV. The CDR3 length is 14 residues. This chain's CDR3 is CASTWTDRNYGYTF. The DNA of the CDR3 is TGTGCCAGCACCTGGACTGACAGGAACTATGGCTACACCTTC.

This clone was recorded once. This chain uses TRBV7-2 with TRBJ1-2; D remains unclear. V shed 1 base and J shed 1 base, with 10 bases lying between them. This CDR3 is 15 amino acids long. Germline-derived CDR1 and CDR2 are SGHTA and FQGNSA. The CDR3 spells CASSLGRANNYGYTF. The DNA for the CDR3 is TGTGCCAGCAGCTTAGGGAGAGCTAATAACTATGGCTACACCTTC.

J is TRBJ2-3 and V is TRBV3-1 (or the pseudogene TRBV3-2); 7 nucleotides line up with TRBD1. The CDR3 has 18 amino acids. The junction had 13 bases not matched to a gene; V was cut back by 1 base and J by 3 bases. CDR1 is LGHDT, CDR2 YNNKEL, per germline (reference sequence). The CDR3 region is CASSQAKGALGPTDTQYF. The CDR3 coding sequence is TGTGCCAGCAGCCAAGCCAAGGGGGCATTGGGGCCAACAGATACGCAGTATTTT.

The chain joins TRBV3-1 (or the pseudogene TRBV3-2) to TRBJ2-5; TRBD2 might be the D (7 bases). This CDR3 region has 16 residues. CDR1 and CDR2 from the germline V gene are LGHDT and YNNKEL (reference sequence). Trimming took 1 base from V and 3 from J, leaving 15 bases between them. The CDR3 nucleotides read TGTGCCAGCAGCCAAGTCTCGGGGGGCAGAGAAGAGACCCAGTACTTC. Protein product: CASSQVSGGREETQYF.

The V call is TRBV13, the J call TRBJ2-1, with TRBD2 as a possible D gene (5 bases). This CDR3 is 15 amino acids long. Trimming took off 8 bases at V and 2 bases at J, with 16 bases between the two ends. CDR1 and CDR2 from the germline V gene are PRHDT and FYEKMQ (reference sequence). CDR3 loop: CASRQERRTYNEQFF. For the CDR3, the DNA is TGTGCCAGCCGCCAAGAGCGGCGTACCTACAATGAGCAGTTCTTC.

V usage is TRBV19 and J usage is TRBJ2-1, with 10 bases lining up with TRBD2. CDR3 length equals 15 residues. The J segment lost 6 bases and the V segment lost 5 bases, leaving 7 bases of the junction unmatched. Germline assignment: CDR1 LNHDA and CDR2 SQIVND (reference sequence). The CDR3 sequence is CASSRVAGGVNEQFF. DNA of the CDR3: TGTGCCAGTAGTCGCGTAGCGGGAGGTGTCAATGAGCAGTTCTTC.

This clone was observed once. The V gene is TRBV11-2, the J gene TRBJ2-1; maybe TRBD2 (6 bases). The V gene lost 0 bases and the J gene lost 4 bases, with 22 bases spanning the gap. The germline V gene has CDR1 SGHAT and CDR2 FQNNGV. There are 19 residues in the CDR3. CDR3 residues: CASSLEGTWRAALYNEQFF. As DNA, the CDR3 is TGTGCCAGCAGCTTAGAGGGCACGTGGAGGGCGGCTCTTTACAATGAGCAGTTCTTC.

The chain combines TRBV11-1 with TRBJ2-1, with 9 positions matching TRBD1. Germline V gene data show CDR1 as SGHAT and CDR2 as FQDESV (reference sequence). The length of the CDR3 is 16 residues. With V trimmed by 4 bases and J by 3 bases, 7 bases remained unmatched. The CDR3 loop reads CASSSQGAGNYNEQFF. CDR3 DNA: TGTGCCAGCAGCTCACAGGGGGCTGGGAACTACAATGAGCAGTTCTTC.

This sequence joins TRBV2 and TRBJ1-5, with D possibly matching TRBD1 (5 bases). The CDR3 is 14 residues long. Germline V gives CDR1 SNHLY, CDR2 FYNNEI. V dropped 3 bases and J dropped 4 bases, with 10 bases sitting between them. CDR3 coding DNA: TGTGCCAGCAGTGACAGGGCCGGGAATCAGCCCCAGCATTTT. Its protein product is CASSDRAGNQPQHF.

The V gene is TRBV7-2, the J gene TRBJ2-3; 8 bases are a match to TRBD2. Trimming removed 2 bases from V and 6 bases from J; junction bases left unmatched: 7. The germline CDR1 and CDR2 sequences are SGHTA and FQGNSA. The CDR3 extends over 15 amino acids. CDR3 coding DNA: TGTGCCAGCAGCTTATCACGGGGGACTAGGGATACGCAGTATTTT. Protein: CASSLSRGTRDTQYF.

CDR3 DNA sequence: TGTGCCAGCAGCTTAGCCTTGGGCAGCCTGAACACTGAAGCTTTCTTT. As protein: CASSLALGSLNTEAFF. This chain uses TRBV7-9 with TRBJ1-1; D gene unclear. Germline assignment: CDR1 SEHNR and CDR2 FQNEAQ (reference sequence). V was clipped by 0 bases and J by 0 bases, with 11 bases between them. This CDR3 region has 16 residues.

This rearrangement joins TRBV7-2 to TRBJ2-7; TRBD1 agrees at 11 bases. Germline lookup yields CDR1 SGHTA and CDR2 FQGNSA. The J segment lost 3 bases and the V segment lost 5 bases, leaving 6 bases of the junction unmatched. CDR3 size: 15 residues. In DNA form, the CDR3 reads TGTGCCAGCAGCCCAGGGGGGACAGGGGGCTACGAGCAGTACTTC. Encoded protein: CASSPGGTGGYEQYF.

The CDR3 here is CASSPRPGLNTIYF. The CDR3 region has the DNA TGTGCCAGCTCACCGCGACCAGGTTTGAACACCATATATTTT. V gene TRBV18 combines with J gene TRBJ1-3, with D uncertain. Trimming pared 3 bases from V and 7 bases from J, leaving 13 bases between. This CDR3 contains 14 residues. Germline V gives CDR1 KGHSH, CDR2 LQKENI.

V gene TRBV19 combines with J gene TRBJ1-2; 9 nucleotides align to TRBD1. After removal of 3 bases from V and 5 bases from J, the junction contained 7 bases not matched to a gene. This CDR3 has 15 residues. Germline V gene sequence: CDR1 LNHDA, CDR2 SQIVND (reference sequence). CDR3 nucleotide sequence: TGTGCCAGTAGTATTCGGGGACAGGGCTCATATGGCTACACCTTC. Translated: CASSIRGQGSYGYTF.

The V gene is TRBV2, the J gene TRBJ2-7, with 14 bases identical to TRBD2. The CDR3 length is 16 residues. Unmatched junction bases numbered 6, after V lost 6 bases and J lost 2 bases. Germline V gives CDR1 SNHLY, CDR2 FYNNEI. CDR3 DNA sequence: TGTGCCAGCAGGAGGACTAGCGGGGGGTCGACCTACGAGCAGTACTTC. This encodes CASRRTSGGSTYEQYF.

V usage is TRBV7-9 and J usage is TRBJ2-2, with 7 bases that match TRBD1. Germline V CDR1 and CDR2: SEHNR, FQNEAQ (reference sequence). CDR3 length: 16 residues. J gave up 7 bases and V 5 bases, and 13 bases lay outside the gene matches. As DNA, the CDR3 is TGTGCCAGCAGCCCAATTTCTAGACAGGGATTCGGGGAGCTGTTTTTT. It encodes CASSPISRQGFGELFF.

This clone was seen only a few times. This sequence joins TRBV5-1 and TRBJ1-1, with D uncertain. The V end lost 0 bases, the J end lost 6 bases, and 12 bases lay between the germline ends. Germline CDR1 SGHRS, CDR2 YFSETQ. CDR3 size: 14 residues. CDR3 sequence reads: CASSLGWGEAEAFF. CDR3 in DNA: TGCGCCAGCAGCTTGGGGTGGGGAGAAGCTGAAGCTTTCTTT.

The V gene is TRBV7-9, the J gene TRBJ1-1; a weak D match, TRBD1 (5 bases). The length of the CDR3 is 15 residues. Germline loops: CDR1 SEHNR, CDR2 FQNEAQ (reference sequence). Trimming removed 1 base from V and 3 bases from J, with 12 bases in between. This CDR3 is CASSLGRGRDTEAFF. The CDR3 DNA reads TGTGCCAGCAGCTTAGGGCGGGGCCGGGACACTGAAGCTTTCTTT.

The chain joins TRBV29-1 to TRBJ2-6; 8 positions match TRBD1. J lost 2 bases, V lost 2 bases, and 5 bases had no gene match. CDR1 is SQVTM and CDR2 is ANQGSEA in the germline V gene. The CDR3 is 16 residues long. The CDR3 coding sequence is TGCAGCGTTGAACGACAGGGGACTCCTGGGGCCAACGTCCTGACTTTC. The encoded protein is CSVERQGTPGANVLTF.

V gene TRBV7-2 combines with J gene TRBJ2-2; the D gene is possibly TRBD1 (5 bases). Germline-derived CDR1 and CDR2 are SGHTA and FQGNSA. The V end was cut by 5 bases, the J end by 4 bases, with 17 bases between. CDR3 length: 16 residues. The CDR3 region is CASSISGRVATGELFF. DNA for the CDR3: TGTGCCAGCAGCATCAGTGGCAGGGTGGCCACCGGGGAGCTGTTTTTT.

CDR3 region: CAWSKFTGELFF. CDR3 DNA: TGTGCCTGGTCAAAATTCACCGGGGAGCTGTTTTTT. The chain uses TRBV30 and TRBJ2-2; D uncertain. From germline, CDR1 is GTSNPN and CDR2 SVGIG (reference sequence). V was cut by 5 bases and J by 4 bases, with 8 bases left in between. This CDR3 has 12 residues.

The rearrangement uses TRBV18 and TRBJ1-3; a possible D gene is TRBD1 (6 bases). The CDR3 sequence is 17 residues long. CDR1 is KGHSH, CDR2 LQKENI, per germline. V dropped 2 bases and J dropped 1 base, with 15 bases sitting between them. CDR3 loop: CASSPTTGAPSGNTIYF. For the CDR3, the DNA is TGTGCCAGCTCACCAACGACAGGTGCACCATCTGGAAACACCATATATTTT.

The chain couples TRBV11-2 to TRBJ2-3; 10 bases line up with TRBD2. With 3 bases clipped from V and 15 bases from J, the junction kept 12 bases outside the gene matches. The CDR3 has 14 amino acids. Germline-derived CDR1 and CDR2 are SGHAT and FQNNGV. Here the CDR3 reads CASSFIKREGRRYF. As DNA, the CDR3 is TGTGCCAGCAGCTTCATTAAGCGGGAGGGCCGACGTTATTTT. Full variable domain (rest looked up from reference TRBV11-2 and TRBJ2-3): EAGVAQSPRYKIIEKRQSVAFWCNPISGHATLYWYQQILGQGPKLLIQFQNNGVVDDSQLPKDRFSAERLKGVDSTLKIQPAKLEDSAVYLCASSFIKREGRRYFGPGTRLTVL.